This TCR beta chain was found in a study of T cell changes during pregnancy in multiple sclerosis. Only in-frame clones appear in the TCRdb table, and some are missing; sequencing was by immunoSEQ multiplex PCR. The top ten clones hold around 3.3% of a sample with roughly 83,000 clones, over 80% of them seen once. Deletions cut 8 bases from V and 6 bases from J, with 18 bases between. The CDR3 length is 14 residues. The germline CDR1 and CDR2 sequences are LNHNV and YYDKDF (reference sequence). The specimen was PBMCs, collected in the first trimester of pregnancy. This chain connects TRBV15 to TRBJ2-3; no definite D call. The receptor comes from a female donor in good health, serving as a control in a pregnancy study. Some clones in this sample may be carry-over from other donors' samples. CDR3 region: CATALMPRSDTQYF. In DNA form, the CDR3 reads TGTGCCACCGCCCTGATGCCTAGATCCGATACGCAGTATTTT.